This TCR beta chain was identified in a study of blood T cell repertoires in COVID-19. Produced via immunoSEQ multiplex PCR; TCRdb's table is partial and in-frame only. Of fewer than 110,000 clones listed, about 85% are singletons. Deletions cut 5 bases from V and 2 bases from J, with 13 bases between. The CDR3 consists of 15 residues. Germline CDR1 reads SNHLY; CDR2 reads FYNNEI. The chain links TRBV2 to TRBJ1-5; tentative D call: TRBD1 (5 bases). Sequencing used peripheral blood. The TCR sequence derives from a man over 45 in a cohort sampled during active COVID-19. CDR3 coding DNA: TGTGCCAGCAGTCTGGAAAGGGGCGGCAATCAGCCCCAGCATTTT. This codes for CASSLERGGNQPQHF. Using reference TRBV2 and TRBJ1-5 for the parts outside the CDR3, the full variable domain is EPEVTQTPSHQVTQMGQEVILRCVPISNHLYFYWYRQILGQKVEFLVSFYNNEISEKSEIFDDQFSVERPDGSNFTLKIRSTKLEDSAMYFCASSLERGGNQPQHFGDGTRLSIL.